What follows are 3 T cell receptor beta chains derived from one specimen sequenced in a study of regulatory T cells in long-lasting Graves disease. Time point given: persistent/refractory GD, antithyroid drugs over 5 years with positive TRAb. Making the TCR library involved RNA that had been extracted from PBMCs. TCR beta libraries were built with iRepertoire HTBI primers and Arm-PCR of CDR3 regions. MiXCR, applied by TCRdb to the multiplex PCR reads, yields one record per CDR3 protein. The profile shows some 340,000 distinct CDR3 sequences, around 23% of them singletons. The input for sequencing was peripheral blood mononuclear cells (PBMCs), taken when the disease was refractory, from a patient treated with antithyroid drugs. The source is a woman in her thirties or forties with Graves disease.

The rearrangement links TRBV5-6 to TRBJ1-6, with no clear D. The CDR3 has 13 amino acids. V was clipped by 4 bases and J by 9 bases, with 11 bases between them. The V gene's germline CDR1 is SGHDT and CDR2 YYEEEE. CDR3 nucleotides: TGTGCCAGCAGCGTAAAAAGCACTTCACCCCTCCACTTT. It is translated as CASSVKSTSPLHF. Drawing the rest from reference TRBV5-6 and TRBJ1-6, the complete variable domain is DAGVTQSPTHLIKTRGQQVTLRCSPKSGHDTVSWYQQALGQGPQFIFQYYEEEERQRGNFPDRFSGHQFPNYSSELNVNALLLGDSALYLCASSVKSTSPLHFGNGTRLTVT.

The sample holds many counts of this clonotype. The V and J genes are TRBV6-1 and TRBJ2-7; a weak D match, TRBD2 (7 bases). This CDR3 is built from 18 residues. Germline lookup yields CDR1 MNHNS and CDR2 SASEGT. Between the trimmed V and J ends, which lost 4 bases and 4 bases, there was a span of 26 bases. The CDR3 spells CASSANRPVGGAVYEQYF. The DNA for the CDR3 is TGTGCCAGCAGTGCAAACCGTCCCGTGGGGGGGGCGGTGTACGAGCAGTACTTC.

The V call is TRBV20-1, the J call TRBJ2-3; 7 nucleotides align to TRBD2. The CDR3 covers 12 residues. Germline assignment: CDR1 DFQATT and CDR2 SNEGSKA (reference sequence). In DNA, the CDR3 is TGCAGCGTGGGAGGGGGCACAGATACGCAGTATTTT. It encodes CSVGGGTDTQYF.